The clone carrying this T cell receptor beta chain has only a few counts. It was template switching that added a universal primer site, and there were unique molecular identifiers on the cDNA. TCRdb fed the 5' RACE reads into MiXCR, producing one record per CDR3 protein. The repertoire consists of approximately 600,000 distinct CDR3 sequences, with roughly 6.6% occurring once and the leading ten covering roughly 1.6%. The sample originates from a study of identical twins. Separately, the same data were catalogued under a study of yellow fever vaccine responses in identical twins. From that second work: Each twin's T cell response to the vaccine was reported to look partly convergent and partly personalized.

The sequence derives from a woman in her late teens or twenties in good health. The sequenced sample was PBMCs.

CDR3 nucleotide sequence: TGTGCCAGCGCCCCGGGTAGCCCCCTGGAGCAGTTCTTC. Its protein product is CASAPGSPLEQFF. This chain links TRBV12-3 or TRBV12-4 with TRBJ2-1; D is uncertain. CDR3 size: 13 residues. With 8 bases removed from V and 10 bases from J, the gap between germline ends came to 18 bases.